This T cell receptor (beta chain) came from a study of blood T cell repertoires in COVID-19. Authors' processing steps: For nucleated cells, counts were estimated from reference gene primer amplification. Sequencing used immunoSEQ multiplex PCR; TCRdb keeps in-frame clones, though not all of them. The DNA gave D and trimming, while V, J and clone size come from that table. The repertoire holds fewer than 300,000 clones, with around 82% as singletons. Germline CDR1 and CDR2: LNHDA and SQIVND (reference sequence). The CDR3 consists of 14 residues. After removal of 8 bases from V and 4 bases from J, the junction contained 7 bases not matched to a gene. This clone is a singleton in its sample.

The sequenced sample was peripheral blood. The V gene is TRBV19, the J gene TRBJ2-3; the match to TRBD2 covers 9 bases. The clonotype was recovered from a woman under 30 with acute or convalescent COVID-19. CDR3 in DNA: TGTGCCAGTTACGGCGGGAGGGTCCCAGATACGCAGTATTTT. This codes for CASYGGRVPDTQYF. The full variable domain, in which reference TRBV19 and TRBJ2-3 provide the parts outside the CDR3, is DGGITQSPKYLFRKEGQNVTLSCEQNLNHDAMYWYRQDPGQGLRLIYYSQIVNDFQKGDIAEGYSVSREKKESFPLTVTSAQKNPTAFYLCASYGGRVPDTQYFGPGTRLTVL.